In this sample, the clone carrying this TCR beta chain turned up a few times. The V gene's germline CDR1 is MNHEY and CDR2 SVGAGI. V was shortened by 0 bases and J by 3 bases, with 6 bases between the two germline ends. CDR3 length: 14 amino acids. The record originates from a study of CD8 T cells in Susac syndrome. Reverse transcription used about 0.45 to 1 ug RNA and random hexamers. TCRdb passed the immunoSEQ multiplex PCR reads through MiXCR, listing each CDR3 protein once. The sample lists a few hundred thousand distinct CDR3 sequences; 75% to 90% were seen once. Included as multiple sclerosis controls were treatment-naive patients who had stable or active relapsing-remitting disease.

The material sequenced was CD8+ T cells from PBMCs. This TCR derives from a human donor with multiple sclerosis. The gene calls are TRBV6-5 and TRBJ2-1; weak D call: TRBD2 (5 bases). The chain's CDR3 is CASSYSEGYNEQFF. The CDR3 DNA follows: TGTGCCAGCAGTTACTCAGAGGGCTACAATGAGCAGTTCTTC.